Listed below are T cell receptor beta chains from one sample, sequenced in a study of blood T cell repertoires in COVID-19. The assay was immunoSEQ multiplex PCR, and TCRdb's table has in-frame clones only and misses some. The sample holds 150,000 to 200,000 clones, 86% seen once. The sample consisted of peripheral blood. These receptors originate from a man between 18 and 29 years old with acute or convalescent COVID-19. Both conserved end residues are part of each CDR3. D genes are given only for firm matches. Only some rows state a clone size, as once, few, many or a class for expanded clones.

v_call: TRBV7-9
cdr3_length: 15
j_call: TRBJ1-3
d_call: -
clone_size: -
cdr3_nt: TGTGCCAGCAGCTCACACACAGGGTCTGGAAACACCATATATTTT
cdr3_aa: CASSSHTGSGNTIYF

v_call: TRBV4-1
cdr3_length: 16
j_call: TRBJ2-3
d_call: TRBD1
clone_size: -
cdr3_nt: TGCGCCAGCAGCCCAGGACAGGGGGTTAATTCAGATACGCAGTATTTT
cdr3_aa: CASSPGQGVNSDTQYF

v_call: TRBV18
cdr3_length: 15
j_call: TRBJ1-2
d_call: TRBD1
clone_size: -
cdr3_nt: TGTGCCAGCTCACCAACGGGACAGGGTGCCTATGGCTACACCTTC
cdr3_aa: CASSPTGQGAYGYTF

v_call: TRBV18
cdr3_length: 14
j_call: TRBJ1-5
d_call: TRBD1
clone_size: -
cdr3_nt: TGTGCCAGCTCACCGGGACAGCGCAATCAGCCCCAGCATTTT
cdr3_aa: CASSPGQRNQPQHF

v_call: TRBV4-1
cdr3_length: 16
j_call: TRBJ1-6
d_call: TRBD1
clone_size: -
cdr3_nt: TGCGCCAGCAGCGGACAGGGACAGGGGAAGGAGTCACCCCTCCACTTT
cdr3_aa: CASSGQGQGKESPLHF

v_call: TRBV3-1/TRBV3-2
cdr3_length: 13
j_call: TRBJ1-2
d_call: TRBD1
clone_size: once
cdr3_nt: TGTGCCAGCAGCCAGACCGACAGGGATGGCTACACCTTC
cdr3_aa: CASSQTDRDGYTF

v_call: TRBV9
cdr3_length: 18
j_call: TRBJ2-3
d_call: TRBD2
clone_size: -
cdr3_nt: TGTGCCAGCAGCGTCGGTAGCGGGGGGCTAACCAGCCCAGATACGCAGTATTTT
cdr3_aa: CASSVGSGGLTSPDTQYF

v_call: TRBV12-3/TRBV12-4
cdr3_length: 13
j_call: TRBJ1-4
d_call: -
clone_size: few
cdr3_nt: TGTGCCAGCAGTTTGGGGGCAGAGGAAAAACTGTTTTTT
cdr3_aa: CASSLGAEEKLFF

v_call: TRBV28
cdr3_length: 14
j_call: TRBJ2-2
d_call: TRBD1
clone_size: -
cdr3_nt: TGTGCCAGCAGTCCCGGGACAGCCACCGGGGAGCTGTTTTTT
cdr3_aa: CASSPGTATGELFF

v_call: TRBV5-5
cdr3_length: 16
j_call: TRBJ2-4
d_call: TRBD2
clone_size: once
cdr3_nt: TGTGCCAGCAGCTCGAGCGGGGGGGCTTCCAAAAACATTCAGTACTTC
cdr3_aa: CASSSSGGASKNIQYF

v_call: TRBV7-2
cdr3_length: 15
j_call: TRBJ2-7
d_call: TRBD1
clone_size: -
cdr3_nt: TGTGCCAGCAGCCACTACGGGACAGGGGGCAACGAGCAGTACTTC
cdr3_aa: CASSHYGTGGNEQYF

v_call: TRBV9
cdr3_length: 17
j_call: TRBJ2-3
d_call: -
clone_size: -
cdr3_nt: TGTGCCAGCAGGGACCTCTCAGGGATATCTAGCACAGATACGCAGTATTTT
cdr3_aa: CASRDLSGISSTDTQYF

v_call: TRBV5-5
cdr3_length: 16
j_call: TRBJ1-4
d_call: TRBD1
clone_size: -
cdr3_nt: TGTGCCAGCAGCGCAAACAGGGGACTCACTAATGAAAAACTGTTTTTT
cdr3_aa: CASSANRGLTNEKLFF

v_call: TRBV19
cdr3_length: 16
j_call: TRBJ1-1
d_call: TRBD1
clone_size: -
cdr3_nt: TGTGCCAGTAGTATGATAGGCGGGACAGGGAACACTGAAGCTTTCTTT
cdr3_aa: CASSMIGGTGNTEAFF

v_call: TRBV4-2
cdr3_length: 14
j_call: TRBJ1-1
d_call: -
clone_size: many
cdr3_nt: TGTGCCAGCAGCCAAGAAAACGGGTTCACTGAAGCTTTCTTT
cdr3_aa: CASSQENGFTEAFF

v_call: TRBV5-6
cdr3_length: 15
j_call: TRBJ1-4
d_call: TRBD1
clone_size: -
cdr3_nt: TGTGCCAGCAGCTTGGTAGGGGGCGCGTATGAAAAACTGTTTTTT
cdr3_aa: CASSLVGGAYEKLFF

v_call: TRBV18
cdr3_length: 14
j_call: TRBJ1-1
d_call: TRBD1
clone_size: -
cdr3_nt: TGTGCCAGCTCACCCCTGGACAGGGCCACTGAAGCTTTCTTT
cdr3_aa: CASSPLDRATEAFF

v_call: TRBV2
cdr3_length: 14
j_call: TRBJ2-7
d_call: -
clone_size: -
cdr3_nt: TGTGCCAGCAGTGCCCAGGTCCTTGGGTACGAGCAGTACTTC
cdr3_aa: CASSAQVLGYEQYF

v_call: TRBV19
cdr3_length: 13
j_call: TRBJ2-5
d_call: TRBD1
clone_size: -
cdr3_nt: TGTGCCAGTAGCGGGACAGTAAAAGAGACCCAGTACTTC
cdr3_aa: CASSGTVKETQYF

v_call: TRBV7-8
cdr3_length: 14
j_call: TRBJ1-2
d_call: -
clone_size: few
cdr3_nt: TGTGCCAGCAGCTTCCGGACAGAGTCGGTAGGCTACACCTTC
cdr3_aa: CASSFRTESVGYTF

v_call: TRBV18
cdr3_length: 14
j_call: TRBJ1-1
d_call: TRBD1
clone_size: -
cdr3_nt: TGTGCCAGCTCACGACAGGACAGGTTCACTGAAGCTTTCTTT
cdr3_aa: CASSRQDRFTEAFF

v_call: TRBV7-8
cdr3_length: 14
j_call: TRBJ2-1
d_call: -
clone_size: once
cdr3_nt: TGTGCCAGCAGCTTAGTCGTCCTAGTCAATGAGCAGTTCTTC
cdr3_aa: CASSLVVLVNEQFF

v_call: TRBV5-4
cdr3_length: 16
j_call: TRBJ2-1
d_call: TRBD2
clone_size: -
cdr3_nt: TGTGCCAGCAGCTTCGAGCGGGGGGCCAATTACAATGAGCAGTTCTTC
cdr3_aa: CASSFERGANYNEQFF

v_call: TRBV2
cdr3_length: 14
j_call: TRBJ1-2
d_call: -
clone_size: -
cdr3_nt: TGTGCCAGCAGACCTACAGTGACCCTAAGTGGCTACACCTTC
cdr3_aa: CASRPTVTLSGYTF

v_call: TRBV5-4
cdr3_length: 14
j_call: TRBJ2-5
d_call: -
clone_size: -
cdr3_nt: TGTGCCAGCAGCCCGGGACTCGACCAAGAGACCCAGTACTTC
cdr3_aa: CASSPGLDQETQYF